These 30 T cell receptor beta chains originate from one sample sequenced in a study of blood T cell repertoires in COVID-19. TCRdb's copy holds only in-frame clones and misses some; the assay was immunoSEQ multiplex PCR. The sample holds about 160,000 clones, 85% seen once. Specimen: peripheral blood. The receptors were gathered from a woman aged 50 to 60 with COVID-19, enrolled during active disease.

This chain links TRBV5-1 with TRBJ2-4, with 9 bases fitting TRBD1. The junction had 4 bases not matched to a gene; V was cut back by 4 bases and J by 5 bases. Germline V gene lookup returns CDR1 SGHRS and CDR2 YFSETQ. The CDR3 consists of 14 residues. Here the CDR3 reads CASSNRDRENIQYF. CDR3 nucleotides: TGCGCCAGCAGCAACCGGGACAGGGAAAACATTCAGTACTTC.

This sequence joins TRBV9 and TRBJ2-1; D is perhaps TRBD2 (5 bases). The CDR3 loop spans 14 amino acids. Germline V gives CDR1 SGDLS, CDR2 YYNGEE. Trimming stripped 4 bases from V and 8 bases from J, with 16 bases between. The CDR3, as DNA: TGTGCCAGCAGCACCTCACTAGATCGAGATGAGCAGTTCTTC. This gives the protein CASSTSLDRDEQFF.

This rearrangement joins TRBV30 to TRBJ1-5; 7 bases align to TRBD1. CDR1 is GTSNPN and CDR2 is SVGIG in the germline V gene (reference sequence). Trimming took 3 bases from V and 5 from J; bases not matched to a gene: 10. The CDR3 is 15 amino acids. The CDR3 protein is CAWSLGTEAHQPQHF. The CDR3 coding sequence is TGTGCCTGGAGCCTCGGGACAGAGGCGCATCAGCCCCAGCATTTT.

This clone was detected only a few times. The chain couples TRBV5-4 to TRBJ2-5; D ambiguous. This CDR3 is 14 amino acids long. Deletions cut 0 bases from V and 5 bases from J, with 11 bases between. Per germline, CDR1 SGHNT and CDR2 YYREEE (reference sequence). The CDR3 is CASSLGAFRETQYF. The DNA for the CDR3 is TGTGCCAGCAGCTTGGGCGCCTTCAGGGAGACCCAGTACTTC.

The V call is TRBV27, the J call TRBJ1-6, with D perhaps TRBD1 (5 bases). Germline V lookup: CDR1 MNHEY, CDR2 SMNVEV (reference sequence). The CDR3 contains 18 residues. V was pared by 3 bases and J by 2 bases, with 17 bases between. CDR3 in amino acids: CASSLGLGGSTYNSPLHF. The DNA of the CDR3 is TGTGCCAGCAGTTTGGGGCTCGGGGGGTCGACCTATAATTCACCCCTCCACTTT.

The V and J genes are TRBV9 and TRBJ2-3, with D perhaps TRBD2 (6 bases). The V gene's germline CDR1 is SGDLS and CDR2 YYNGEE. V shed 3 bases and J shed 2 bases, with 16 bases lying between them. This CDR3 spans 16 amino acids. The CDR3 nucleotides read TGTGCCAGCAGCGGTAAACTAGCCCCCTCCACAGATACGCAGTATTTT. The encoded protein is CASSGKLAPSTDTQYF.

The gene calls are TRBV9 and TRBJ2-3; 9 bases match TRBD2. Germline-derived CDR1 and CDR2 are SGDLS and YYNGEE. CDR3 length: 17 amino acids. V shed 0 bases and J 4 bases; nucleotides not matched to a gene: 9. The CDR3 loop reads CASSVDGGGVVADTQYF. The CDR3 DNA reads TGTGCCAGCAGCGTAGATGGCGGGGGGGTGGTCGCAGATACGCAGTATTTT. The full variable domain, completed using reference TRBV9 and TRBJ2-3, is DSGVTQTPKHLITATGQRVTLRCSPRSGDLSVYWYQQSLDQGLQFLIQYYNGEERAKGNILERFSAQQFPDLHSELNLSSLELGDSALYFCASSVDGGGVVADTQYFGPGTRLTVL.

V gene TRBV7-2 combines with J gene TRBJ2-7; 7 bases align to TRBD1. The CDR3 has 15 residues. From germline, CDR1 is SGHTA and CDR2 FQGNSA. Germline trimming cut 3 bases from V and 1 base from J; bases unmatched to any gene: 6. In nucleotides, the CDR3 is TGTGCCAGCAGCTTTGGTACAGGGGTTTCCTACGAGCAGTACTTC. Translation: CASSFGTGVSYEQYF.

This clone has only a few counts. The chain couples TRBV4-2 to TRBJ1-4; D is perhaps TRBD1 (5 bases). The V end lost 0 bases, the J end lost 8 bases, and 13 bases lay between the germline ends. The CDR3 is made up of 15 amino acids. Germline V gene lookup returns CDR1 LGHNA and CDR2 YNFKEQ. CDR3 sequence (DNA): TGTGCCAGCAGCCAAGACTGGGGGGGACGCGAAAAACTGTTTTTT. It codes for CASSQDWGGREKLFF.

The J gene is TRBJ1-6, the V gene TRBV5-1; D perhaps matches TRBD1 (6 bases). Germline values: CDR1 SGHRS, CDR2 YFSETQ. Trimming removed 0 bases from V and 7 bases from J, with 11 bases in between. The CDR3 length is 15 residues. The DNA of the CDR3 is TGCGCCAGCAGCTTGGAGGTAGGGGGAAATTCACCCCTCCACTTT. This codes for CASSLEVGGNSPLHF.

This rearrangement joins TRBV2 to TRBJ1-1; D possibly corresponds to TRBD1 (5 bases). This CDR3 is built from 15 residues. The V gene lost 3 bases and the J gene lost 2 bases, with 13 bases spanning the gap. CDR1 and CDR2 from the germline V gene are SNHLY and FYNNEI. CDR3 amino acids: CASSEVGAVNTEAFF. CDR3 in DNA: TGTGCCAGCAGTGAGGTTGGGGCAGTTAACACTGAAGCTTTCTTT.

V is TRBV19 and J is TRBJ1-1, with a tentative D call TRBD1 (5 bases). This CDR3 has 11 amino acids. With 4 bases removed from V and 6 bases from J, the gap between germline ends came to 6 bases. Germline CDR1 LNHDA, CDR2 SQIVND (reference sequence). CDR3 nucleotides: TGTGCCAGTAGTAGGGGGGCTGAAGCTTTCTTT. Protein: CASSRGAEAFF. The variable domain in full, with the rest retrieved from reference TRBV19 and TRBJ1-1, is DGGITQSPKYLFRKEGQNVTLSCEQNLNHDAMYWYRQDPGQGLRLIYYSQIVNDFQKGDIAEGYSVSREKKESFPLTVTSAQKNPTAFYLCASSRGAEAFFGQGTRLTVV.

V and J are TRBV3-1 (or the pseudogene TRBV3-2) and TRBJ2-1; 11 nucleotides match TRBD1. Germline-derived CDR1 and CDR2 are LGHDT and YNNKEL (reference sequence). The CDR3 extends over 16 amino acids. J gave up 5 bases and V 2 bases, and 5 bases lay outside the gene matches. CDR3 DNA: TGTGCCAGCAGCCAAACGCCGGGACAGGGGGACAATGAGCAGTTCTTC. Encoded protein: CASSQTPGQGDNEQFF.

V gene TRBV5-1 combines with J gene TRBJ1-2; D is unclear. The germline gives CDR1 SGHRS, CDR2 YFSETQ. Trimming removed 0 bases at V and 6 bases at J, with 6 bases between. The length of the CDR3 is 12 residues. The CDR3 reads CASSLDQDGYTF. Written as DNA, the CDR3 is TGCGCCAGCAGCTTGGATCAGGATGGCTACACCTTC.

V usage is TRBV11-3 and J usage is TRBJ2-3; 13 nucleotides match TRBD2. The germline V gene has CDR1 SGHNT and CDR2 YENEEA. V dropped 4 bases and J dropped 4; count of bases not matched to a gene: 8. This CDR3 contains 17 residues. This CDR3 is CASSSQTSGGASDTQYF. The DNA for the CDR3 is TGTGCCAGCAGCTCTCAAACTAGCGGGGGGGCCTCAGATACGCAGTATTTT.

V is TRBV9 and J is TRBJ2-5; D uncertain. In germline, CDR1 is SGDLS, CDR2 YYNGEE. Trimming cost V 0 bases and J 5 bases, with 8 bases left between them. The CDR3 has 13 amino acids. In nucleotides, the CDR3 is TGTGCCAGCAGCGTAGGGCTAGTTGAGACCCAGTACTTC. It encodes CASSVGLVETQYF.

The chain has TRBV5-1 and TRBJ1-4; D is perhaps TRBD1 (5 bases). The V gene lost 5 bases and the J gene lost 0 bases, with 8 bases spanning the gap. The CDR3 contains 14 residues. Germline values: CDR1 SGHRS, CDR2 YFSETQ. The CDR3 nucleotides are TGCGCCAGCAGACCACAGGCAACTAATGAAAAACTGTTTTTT. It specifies CASRPQATNEKLFF.

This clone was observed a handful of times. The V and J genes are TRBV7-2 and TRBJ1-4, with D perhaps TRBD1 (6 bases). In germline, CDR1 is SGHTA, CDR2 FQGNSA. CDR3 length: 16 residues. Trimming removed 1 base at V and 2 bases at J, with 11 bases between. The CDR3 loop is CASSLGSGVTNEKLFF. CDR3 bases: TGTGCCAGCAGCTTAGGCTCAGGGGTTACTAATGAAAAACTGTTTTTT.

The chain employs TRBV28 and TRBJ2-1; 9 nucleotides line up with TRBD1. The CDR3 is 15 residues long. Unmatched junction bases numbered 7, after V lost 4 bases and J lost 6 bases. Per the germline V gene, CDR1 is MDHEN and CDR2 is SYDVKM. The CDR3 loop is CASSSGTGPFNEQFF. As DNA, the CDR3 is TGTGCCAGCAGTTCCGGGACAGGGCCCTTCAATGAGCAGTTCTTC.

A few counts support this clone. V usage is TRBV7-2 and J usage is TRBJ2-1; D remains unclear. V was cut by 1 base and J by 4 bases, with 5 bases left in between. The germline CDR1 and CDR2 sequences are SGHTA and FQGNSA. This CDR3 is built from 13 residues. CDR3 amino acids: CASSLVTYNEQFF. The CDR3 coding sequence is TGTGCCAGCAGCTTAGTTACTTACAATGAGCAGTTCTTC. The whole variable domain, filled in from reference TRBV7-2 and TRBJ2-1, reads GAGVSQSPSNKVTEKGKDVELRCDPISGHTALYWYRQSLGQGLEFLIYFQGNSAPDKSGLPSDRFSAERTGGSVSTLTIQRTQQEDSAVYLCASSLVTYNEQFFGPGTRLTVL.

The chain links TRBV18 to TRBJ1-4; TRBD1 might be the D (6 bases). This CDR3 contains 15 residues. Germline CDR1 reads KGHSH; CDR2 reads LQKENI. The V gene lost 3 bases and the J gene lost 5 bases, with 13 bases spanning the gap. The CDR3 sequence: CASSPARGGNEKLFF. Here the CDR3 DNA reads TGTGCCAGCTCACCCGCGAGGGGGGGCAATGAAAAACTGTTTTTT.

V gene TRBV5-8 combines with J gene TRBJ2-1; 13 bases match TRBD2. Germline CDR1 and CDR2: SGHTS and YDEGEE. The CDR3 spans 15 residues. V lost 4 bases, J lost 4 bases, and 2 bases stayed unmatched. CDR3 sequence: CASSRGLAGYNEQFF. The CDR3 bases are TGTGCCAGCAGCCGGGGACTAGCGGGATACAATGAGCAGTTCTTC.

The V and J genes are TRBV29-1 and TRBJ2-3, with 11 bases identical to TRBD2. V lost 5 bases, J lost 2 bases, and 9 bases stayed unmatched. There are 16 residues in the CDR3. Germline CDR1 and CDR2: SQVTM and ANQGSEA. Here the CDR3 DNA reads TGCAGCGTTCGGGCTAGCGGGAGGTCCTACACAGATACGCAGTATTTT. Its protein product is CSVRASGRSYTDTQYF.

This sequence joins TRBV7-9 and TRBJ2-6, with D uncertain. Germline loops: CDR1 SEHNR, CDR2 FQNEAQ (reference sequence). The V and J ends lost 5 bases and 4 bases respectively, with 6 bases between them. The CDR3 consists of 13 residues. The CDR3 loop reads CASSLPGANVLTF. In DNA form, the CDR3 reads TGTGCCAGCAGCCTCCCGGGGGCCAACGTCCTGACTTTC. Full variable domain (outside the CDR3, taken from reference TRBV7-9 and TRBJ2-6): DTGVSQNPRHKITKRGQNVTFRCDPISEHNRLYWYRQTLGQGPEFLTYFQNEAQLEKSRLLSDRFSAERPKGSFSTLEIQRTEQGDSAMYLCASSLPGANVLTFGAGSRLTVL.

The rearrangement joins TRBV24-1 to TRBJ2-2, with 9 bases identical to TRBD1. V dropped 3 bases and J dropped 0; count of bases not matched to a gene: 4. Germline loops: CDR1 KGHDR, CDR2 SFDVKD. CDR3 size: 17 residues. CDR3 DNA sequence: TGTGCCACCAGTGATACCCGACAGGGGGCGAACACCGGGGAGCTGTTTTTT. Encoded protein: CATSDTRQGANTGELFF.

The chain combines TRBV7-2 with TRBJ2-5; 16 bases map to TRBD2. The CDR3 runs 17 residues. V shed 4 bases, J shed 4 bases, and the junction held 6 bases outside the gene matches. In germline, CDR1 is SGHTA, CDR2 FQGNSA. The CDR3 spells CASSSGTSGGVGETQYF. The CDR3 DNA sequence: TGTGCCAGCAGCTCCGGGACTAGCGGGGGGGTAGGAGAGACCCAGTACTTC.

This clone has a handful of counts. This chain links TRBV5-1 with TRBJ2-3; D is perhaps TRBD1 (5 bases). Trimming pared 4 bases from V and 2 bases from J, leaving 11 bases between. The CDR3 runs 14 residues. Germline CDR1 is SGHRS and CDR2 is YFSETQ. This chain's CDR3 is CASSPTVSTDTQYF. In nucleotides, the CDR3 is TGCGCCAGCAGCCCGACAGTGTCCACAGATACGCAGTATTTT.

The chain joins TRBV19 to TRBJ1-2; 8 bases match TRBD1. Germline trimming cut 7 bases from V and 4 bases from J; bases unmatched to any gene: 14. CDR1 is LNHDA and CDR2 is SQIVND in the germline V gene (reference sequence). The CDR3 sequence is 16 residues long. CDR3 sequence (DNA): TGTGCCAGTAACCCTCCGACAGACAGGGGAGTCTATGGCTACACCTTC. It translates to CASNPPTDRGVYGYTF.

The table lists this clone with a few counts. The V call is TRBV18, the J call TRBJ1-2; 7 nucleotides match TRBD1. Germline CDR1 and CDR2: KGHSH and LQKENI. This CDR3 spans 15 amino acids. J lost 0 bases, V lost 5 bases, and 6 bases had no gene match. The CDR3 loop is CASSAWDRANYGYTF. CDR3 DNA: TGTGCCAGCTCAGCCTGGGACAGAGCTAACTATGGCTACACCTTC.

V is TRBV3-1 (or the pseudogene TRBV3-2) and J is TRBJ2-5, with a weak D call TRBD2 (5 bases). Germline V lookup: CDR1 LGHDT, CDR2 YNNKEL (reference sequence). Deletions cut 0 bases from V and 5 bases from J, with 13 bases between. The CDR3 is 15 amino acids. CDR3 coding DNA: TGTGCCAGCAGCCAAGATCTTACCAGGAGGGAGACCCAGTACTTC. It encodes CASSQDLTRRETQYF.